The entry that follows covers one TCR beta chain sequence. The antigen it recognizes is unknown. An end of the junction does not agree with germline; a read error may underlie this. This entry comes from a study of OX40 agonist ivuxolimab in advanced cancers. With regard to the full study: Ivuxolimab was an agonistic, fully human IgG2 monoclonal antibody directed against OX40 (CD134), a costimulatory receptor. Intravenous ivuxolimab was administered to patients every 2 weeks at six dose levels: 0.01, 0.1, 0.3, 1.5, 3 and 10 mg/kg. Of the roughly 51 dose-escalation patients, hepatocellular carcinoma was present in around 20, melanoma in around 15, renal cell carcinoma in 9 and head and neck cancer in 9. A male proportion of 70% to 90% and a mean age of roughly 55 years, ranging from roughly 23 to 80, were recorded for the dose-escalation cohort. Prior anti-PD-1, anti-PD-L1 or anti-CTLA-4 therapy was permitted, and 30% to 50% of dose-escalation patients had received checkpoint inhibitors. Partial responses occurred in three dose-escalation patients: two with cutaneous melanoma and one with hepatocellular carcinoma. The point of sequencing TCRbeta in the periphery was to test whether ivuxolimab changed TCR sequence diversity and drove clonal T-cell expansion. The monotherapy dose-escalation portion (N of about 57 patients) of the phase I ivuxolimab trial is reported in the paper. The paper's findings and limits, for the study overall: Low levels of normalized T-cell clonal expansion were also shown by some nonresponding patients. On average, CD8+ T cells showed more expanded clones than CD4+ T cells after ivuxolimab. In the 0.1-3.0 mg/kg groups, partial responders were among the patients with the lowest normalized peripheral clonal expansion, particularly in CD8+ T cells. The antigen specificity of the clonally expanded peripheral T cells was not determined. Clonal expansion of both CD4+ and CD8+ blood T cells was observed from baseline to week 6 at doses 0.1 to 3.0 mg/kg.

The trial excluded patients who had a history of autoimmune disease or were on systemic immunosuppression. Peripheral blood for TCR sequencing was drawn from every dose cohort at baseline, at cycle 4 day 1 and at cycle 7 day 1. Samples were obtained from an open-label, multicenter, first-in-human phase I dose-escalation trial of ivuxolimab. Adults with locally advanced or metastatic head and neck squamous cell, hepatocellular, melanoma or renal cell carcinoma were enrolled in the trial. CD4+ and CD8+ T cells were sorted separately from peripheral blood before TCR sequencing. To sequence the TCRbeta CDR3 region, genomic DNA was isolated from the sorted cells. The immunoSEQ Assay was used for sequencing of TCRbeta CDR3 regions. The source is immuneACCESS, and TCRdb retained only in-frame sequences with V and J called. Part of the clones is not carried over; for the studies checked, unresolved V genes explain less than half of this, and the remainder is unexplained. The sample has roughly 50,000 clones on record, around four fifths of them singletons. The leading ten clones occupy under 5% of the sample.

CDR1 is given as SSHAT and CDR2 as FNYEAQ, both from the germline V gene (reference sequence). The cysteine opens and the phenylalanine closes a CDR3 of 13 amino acids. Of all the DNA, just the CDR3 is kept, 39 bases in frame from base 1. The TCR comes from an adult with an advanced solid tumor such as melanoma, head and neck, liver or kidney cancer. The rearrangement joined TRBV7-7 to TRBJ2-5; the D gene is perhaps TRBD1 or TRBD2, as each covers 6 bases. TRBJ2-7 explains the end of the DNA better; the J call may be wrong. Sample: CD4+ or CD8+ T cells sorted from blood, taken in a trial of the OX40 agonist ivuxolimab. CDR3 protein: CASSPGVQGEQYF. Here is the DNA: TGTGCTAGCAGCCCGGGAGTACAGGGCGAGCAGTACTTC.